Listed here are 17 T cell receptor beta chains from one sample, sequenced in a study of spatial heterogeneity in lung cancer (dated by TCRdb to the late 2010s). Here is what the overall study found, with its caveats: A correlation was observed between the number of expanded intratumoral alpha and beta TCRs and the tumor nonsynonymous mutation count.

The library was obtained by 5' RACE. Data came from a NextSeq 500. TCRdb reran the public reads through fastp at Q25 and MiXCR, keeping productive beta chains. Entries that share a CDR3 protein sequence are merged under the most common genes and DNA. The sample data list several thousand distinct CDR3 sequences, and 7.5% to 10% of these were observed just once. The ten most abundant clones make up just under 9% of the sample. Their antigens remain unidentified. In light of the paper, this sample's time point label describes: sample taken at primary tumor resection. This specimen consisted of lung tumor tissue, obtained at surgery. The receptors were gathered from a male donor with early-stage non-small cell lung cancer.

This clonotype counts as medium-sized. The V call is TRBV6-2 or TRBV6-3, the J call TRBJ2-3; TRBD2 aligns across 8 bases. Germline-derived CDR1 and CDR2 are MNHEY and SVGEGT. The length of the CDR3 is 14 residues. With V trimmed by 6 bases and J by 1 base, 3 bases remained unmatched. The CDR3: CASRTAGGTDTQYF. The CDR3 nucleotides read TGTGCCAGCAGAACAGCGGGGGGCACAGATACGCAGTATTTT.

This clonotype is medium-sized in the sample. This chain uses TRBV3-1 with TRBJ2-7; 10 bases map to TRBD2. J gave up 0 bases and V 4 bases, and 6 bases lay outside the gene matches. The CDR3 is 16 residues long. Germline CDR1 reads LGHDT; CDR2 reads YNNKEL (reference sequence). The DNA for the CDR3 is TGTGCCAGCAGCCGTTCTAGCGGGGGTAGCTCCTACGAGCAGTACTTC. It encodes CASSRSSGGSSYEQYF.

This clonotype was detected ten times or more. This chain connects TRBV12-3 or TRBV12-4 to TRBJ1-2; D is perhaps TRBD1 (5 bases). Trimming took 6 bases from V and 5 from J, leaving 10 bases between them. The CDR3 loop spans 12 amino acids. CDR3 DNA: TGTGCCAGCAGGCAGGGCGCTTATGGCTACACCTTC. Protein sequence: CASRQGAYGYTF.

This clonotype is judged medium-sized (0.01 to 0.1%). This chain joins TRBV5-1 and TRBJ2-5, with 10 bases matching TRBD2. The germline CDR1 and CDR2 sequences are SGHRS and YFSETQ. The V segment lost 1 base and the J segment 4 bases; nucleotides outside the gene matches: 4. The length of the CDR3 is 15 residues. The chain's CDR3 is CASSLTSGVGETQYF. The CDR3 nucleotides are TGCGCCAGCAGCTTGACTAGCGGGGTGGGAGAGACCCAGTACTTC.

This clonotype is medium-sized in the sample. The chain recombines TRBV2 with TRBJ2-3; 9 bases fit TRBD1. The CDR3 runs 15 residues. V lost 7 bases and J lost 1; bases outside the gene matches: 6. Germline assignment: CDR1 SNHLY and CDR2 FYNNEI. CDR3 sequence (DNA): TGTGCCAGCAAAGGGACAGGGATCGGCACAGATACGCAGTATTTT. It codes for CASKGTGIGTDTQYF. Using reference TRBV2 and TRBJ2-3 for the parts outside the CDR3, the full variable domain is EPEVTQTPSHQVTQMGQEVILRCVPISNHLYFYWYRQILGQKVEFLVSFYNNEISEKSEIFDDQFSVERPDGSNFTLKIRSTKLEDSAMYFCASKGTGIGTDTQYFGPGTRLTVL.

The chain employs TRBV7-6 and TRBJ1-6; 8 bases agree with TRBD1. The trim removed 5 bases at V and 7 bases at J, leaving 10 bases unmatched. The CDR3 runs to 16 residues. Looked up from germline, CDR1 is SGHVS and CDR2 is FNYEAQ. This chain's CDR3 is CASSPEVGTGNSPLHF. The CDR3 region has the DNA TGTGCCAGCAGCCCGGAGGTCGGGACAGGCAATTCACCCCTCCACTTT.

This clonotype ranks as medium-sized. The V gene is TRBV11-2, the J gene TRBJ2-3, with a possible D match to TRBD2 (6 bases). V was trimmed by 0 bases and J by 2 bases, leaving 15 bases between them. This CDR3 has 17 residues. CDR1 and CDR2 from the germline V gene are SGHAT and FQNNGV. CDR3 sequence: CASSLDPVAAYTDTQYF. The CDR3 DNA sequence: TGTGCCAGCAGCTTAGATCCGGTAGCGGCATACACAGATACGCAGTATTTT.

This clonotype is categorized as medium-sized (0.01 to 0.1%). The V and J genes are TRBV28 and TRBJ1-6, with D hard to call. CDR1 MDHEN and CDR2 SYDVKM come from the germline V gene. Trimming cost V 2 bases and J 7 bases, with 6 bases left between them. The CDR3 covers 13 residues. In DNA, the CDR3 is TGTGCCAGCAGTTTAGACGGGAATTCACCCCTCCACTTT. Translation gives CASSLDGNSPLHF.

On this clonotype: A junction boundary mismatches the germline segment, possibly from a read error. The gene calls are TRBV5-1 and TRBJ2-7, with D perhaps matching TRBD2 (6 bases). The CDR3 runs to 14 residues. CDR1 is SGHRS and CDR2 is YFSETQ in the germline V gene. The CDR3 region has the DNA TGCGCCAGCACCTTGGTTAGCGGCTCCTACGAGCAGTACTTC. It codes for CASTLVSGSYEQYF.

This clonotype was counted a few times. The genes are TRBV20-1 and TRBJ2-3; 7 positions match TRBD1. Per the germline V gene, CDR1 is DFQATT and CDR2 is SNEGSKA (reference sequence). V dropped 5 bases and J dropped 2; count of bases not matched to a gene: 10. CDR3 length: 15 residues. The CDR3 DNA reads TGCAGTGCTGGGTACGGGACAGTTACCACAGATACGCAGTATTTT. It translates to CSAGYGTVTTDTQYF.

Sample share makes this clonotype medium-sized (0.01 to 0.1%). The J gene is TRBJ1-2, the V gene TRBV19, with D hard to call. V was pared by 0 bases and J by 5 bases, with 16 bases between. The CDR3 runs to 16 residues. From germline, CDR1 is LNHDA and CDR2 SQIVND (reference sequence). The CDR3 region has the DNA TGTGCCAGTAGTATAGATCAGCCCAGCCTGAGGTATGGCTACACCTTC. Translating it yields CASSIDQPSLRYGYTF. Combining the CDR3 with reference TRBV19 and TRBJ1-2 gives the whole variable domain DGGITQSPKYLFRKEGQNVTLSCEQNLNHDAMYWYRQDPGQGLRLIYYSQIVNDFQKGDIAEGYSVSREKKESFPLTVTSAQKNPTAFYLCASSIDQPSLRYGYTFGSGTRLTVV.

This clonotype is categorized as medium-sized. The chain joins TRBV6-5 to TRBJ1-2; 8 nucleotides match TRBD1. V lost 0 bases, J lost 2 bases, and 5 bases stayed unmatched. This CDR3 is 16 amino acids long. Germline loops: CDR1 MNHEY, CDR2 SVGAGI. The CDR3 DNA is TGTGCCAGCAGTTACTCTAAGACAGGGGCCAACTATGGCTACACCTTC. Its translation is CASSYSKTGANYGYTF.

This clonotype was seen repeatedly, ten times or more. The rearrangement links TRBV20-1 to TRBJ1-5; 9 bases match TRBD1. Losses at the gene ends were 1 base for V and 7 bases for J; bases not matched to a gene: 11. CDR3 length: 16 residues. Looked up from germline, CDR1 is DFQATT and CDR2 is SNEGSKA (reference sequence). DNA for the CDR3: TGCAGTGCTAGAGTAGGAAGGACAGGGGCGGAACAGCCCCAGCATTTT. This gives the protein CSARVGRTGAEQPQHF.

This clonotype turned up a few times. This chain joins TRBV6-2 or TRBV6-3 and TRBJ2-7; 8 bases are shared with TRBD1. J was trimmed by 3 bases and V by 4 bases; bases with no gene match: 5. Germline values: CDR1 MNHEY, CDR2 SVGEGT. The CDR3 covers 14 residues. The CDR3 is CASSSGTGIYEQYF. In DNA, the CDR3 is TGTGCCAGCAGTTCCGGGACAGGAATCTACGAGCAGTACTTC.

The CDR3 loop reads CASSLYDMTEKLFF. Here the CDR3 DNA reads TGCGCCAGCAGCTTGTACGACATGACAGAAAAACTGTTTTTT. This chain connects TRBV5-1 to TRBJ1-4; no definite D call. CDR1 is SGHRS and CDR2 is YFSETQ in the germline V gene. Trimming cost V 1 base and J 8 bases, with 12 bases left between them. This CDR3 spans 14 amino acids.

This clonotype counts as medium-sized. The chain combines TRBV6-2 or TRBV6-3 with TRBJ2-2; 8 bases are shared with TRBD1. The CDR3 is 16 residues long. V lost 6 bases and J lost 0; bases outside the gene matches: 6. CDR1 and CDR2 (germline): MNHEY, SVGEGT. CDR3 sequence (DNA): TGTGCCAGCAGCCACGGACAGGGTTCGAACACCGGGGAGCTGTTTTTT. It specifies CASSHGQGSNTGELFF.

There are many counts of this clonotype. The chain links TRBV2 to TRBJ2-7; 11 bases map to TRBD2. Unmatched junction bases numbered 5, after V lost 8 bases and J lost 2 bases. In germline, CDR1 is SNHLY, CDR2 FYNNEI. This CDR3 contains 14 residues. CDR3 DNA sequence: TGTGCCAGCCGAACTAGCGGGGGCCCCTACGAGCAGTACTTC. Its translation: CASRTSGGPYEQYF.